This T cell receptor (beta chain) stems from a study of blood T cell repertoires in COVID-19 (dated by TCRdb to 2018 to 2021). Regarding the study in general: Samples from collaborators originated in the United States, Italy and Spain and spanned both the acute and convalescent phases of COVID-19. The dataset comprised deeply sampled blood TCRbeta repertoires from subjects exposed to, actively infected with, or recovered from COVID-19. The repertoires were released in a freely available public database meant as a resource for research on the immune response to SARS-CoV-2. A de-identified subject ID, COVID-19 status, age in years and sex were almost always included in the sample metadata. HLA class I and class II types, where available, came from metadata supplied by the sample provider rather than from assay-based typing. The samples were drawn from two sources: the first 160 participants of the ongoing ImmuneRACE study, and about 1,300 subjects contributed by 6 global collaborators. The material from the prospective study consisted of cDNA or gDNA derived from T cells, B-cell-depleted T cells, or PBMCs.

The collaborating institutions used their own protocols to collect whole blood in K2EDTA tubes. For TCRbeta analysis, collaborator samples were shipped as frozen whole blood, as isolated PBMCs, or as DNA extracted from either sample type. The immunoSEQ Assay, a bias-controlled multiplex PCR, was used to amplify TCRbeta CDR3 regions from genomic DNA. The published analysis was carried out like this. The number of nucleated cells in each sample was estimated from the amplification of reference gene primers within the assay. Sequence reads were collapsed and filtered to measure the absolute abundance of every unique TCRbeta CDR3 rearrangement. For each sample, productive Simpson clonality was calculated as the square root of Simpson's diversity index across productive rearrangements. TCRdb retrieved this table from immuneACCESS and kept in-frame rearrangements only. Not all clones are present; in checked studies, unresolved V genes account for under half, and no reason is known for the remainder. V and J calls and clone size are given by that table; D and trimming were obtained from the DNA. The sample records 30,000 or so clones, roughly nine tenths of which are singletons. Together, the top ten hold under 7% of the sample.

Beyond this particular receptor, the publication reports: Clinical and demographic metadata were provided uncurated, with the amount varying by source and participant.

The CDR3 holds 13 amino acids from the cysteine to the phenylalanine. Just CDR3 DNA is preserved here, 39 bases in frame from base 1. V sheds 2 bases and J sheds 12 bases, leaving 14 bases between their ends. Per the germline V gene, KGHSH is the CDR1 and LQKENI is the CDR2. Comment on this clone: Its cognate antigen has yet to be identified. No base qualities exist here, and no much larger clone lies one base off it.

The sequence joins TRBV18 to TRBJ1-5; the D gene is perhaps TRBD1, from 5 matching bases. The sequencing sample was made of peripheral blood. The TCR comes from a human donor in a cohort sampled during active COVID-19. The CDR3 amino acid sequence is: CASSPDAGVLQHF. The DNA sequence reads TGTGCCAGCTCACCAGACGCGGGGGTACTCCAGCATTTT.